This T cell receptor (beta chain) was sequenced in a study of human T cells and chemical hapten exposure. On the study more broadly: All patients underwent weekly scalp dosing with diphenylcyclopropenone for the full approximately 25-week study. Small pooled library volume differences mainly caused per-sample TCR yield variation. Notes on the study in general: No alteration of TCRs above 1 in 1000 frequency was seen with DPC sensitization.

Each cDNA molecule in the library carried unique molecular identifiers. TCRdb ran MiXCR on the RACE reads and lists one entry per CDR3 protein. The profile covers roughly 380,000 distinct CDR3 sequences, with nearly 6.5% appearing a single time and 5% to 6% taken by the ten largest. Time point: patch test 2, 6 weeks after DPC sensitization. The sample's treatment: therapeutic diphenylcyclopropenone sensitization with weekly scalp DPC. The table lists this clonotype with many counts. The antigen is undetermined. This CDR3 is 16 amino acids long. The V and J ends lost 7 bases and 3 bases respectively, with 21 bases between them. In germline, CDR1 is SNHLY, CDR2 FYNNEI.

The chain couples TRBV2 to TRBJ1-1, with a weak D call TRBD1 (6 bases). This TCR came from a young woman with alopecia areata. Some clones in this sample may be carry-over from other donors' samples. Sequencing used whole blood, obtained in connection with sensitization to the hapten diphenylcyclopropenone (DPC). CDR3 amino acids: CASIFGGGGQDTEAFF. The CDR3 DNA reads as TGTGCCAGCATCTTTGGCGGAGGGGGGCAGGACACTGAAGCTTTCTTT.